The 23 T cell receptor beta chains below come from one sample, sequenced in a study of control samples from healthy donors and cancer patients. Generated by immunoSEQ multiplex PCR, the TCRdb table keeps only in-frame clones and is missing some. The sample lists 100,000 to 150,000 clones; around 90% were seen once. The specimen was blood. The receptors here all came from a man aged 40-50 years in good health.

The chain has TRBV19 and TRBJ2-3; 8 positions match TRBD2. The V gene's germline CDR1 is LNHDA and CDR2 SQIVND (reference sequence). This CDR3 contains 17 residues. After removal of 5 bases from V and 5 bases from J, the junction contained 15 bases not matched to a gene. The CDR3 reads CASSPGPSGLAKDTQYF. CDR3 sequence (DNA): TGTGCCAGTAGTCCTGGACCGTCCGGACTAGCTAAAGATACGCAGTATTTT. Complete variable domain (other parts from reference TRBV19 and TRBJ2-3): DGGITQSPKYLFRKEGQNVTLSCEQNLNHDAMYWYRQDPGQGLRLIYYSQIVNDFQKGDIAEGYSVSREKKESFPLTVTSAQKNPTAFYLCASSPGPSGLAKDTQYFGPGTRLTVL.

The genes are TRBV4-2 and TRBJ2-6; D not certain. The germline CDR1 and CDR2 sequences are LGHNA and YNFKEQ. V was clipped by 0 bases and J by 0 bases, with 6 bases between them. The CDR3 extends over 16 amino acids. The CDR3 here is CASSQDLSSGANVLTF. CDR3 bases: TGTGCCAGCAGCCAAGATCTCAGCTCTGGGGCCAACGTCCTGACTTTC.

The chain has TRBV9 and TRBJ1-5, with 7 positions matching TRBD1. After removal of 4 bases from V and 1 base from J, the junction contained 5 bases not matched to a gene. CDR1 SGDLS and CDR2 YYNGEE come from the germline V gene. The CDR3 totals 15 residues. The CDR3 DNA follows: TGTGCCAGCAGCCCAACAGGGGCAAGCAATCAGCCCCAGCATTTT. It encodes CASSPTGASNQPQHF.

With respect to this clone: Different DNA sequences within this sample yield the same CDR3. The genes are TRBV5-1 and TRBJ1-4; no firm D call. Trimming left V 0 bases short and J 2 bases short, with 5 bases between. The CDR3 sequence is 14 residues long. CDR1 and CDR2 (germline): SGHRS, YFSETQ. CDR3 DNA sequence: TGCGCCAGCAGCTTGGAAAGTACTAATGAAAAACTGTTTTTT. It yields the protein CASSLESTNEKLFF.

The genes are TRBV2 and TRBJ1-1; D not certain. V lost 9 bases and J 1 base, leaving 12 bases between the germline ends. Germline CDR1 is SNHLY and CDR2 is FYNNEI. The length of the CDR3 is 13 residues. The CDR3 DNA sequence: TGTGCCAGTGGACCGTGGGAGAACACTGAAGCTTTCTTT. Its translation is CASGPWENTEAFF.

Notes on this clone: The sample contains more than one DNA sequence encoding this CDR3. The rearrangement uses TRBV3-1 (or the pseudogene TRBV3-2) and TRBJ1-1, with 7 bases identical to TRBD1. There are 15 residues in the CDR3. CDR1 is LGHDT and CDR2 is YNNKEL in the germline V gene (reference sequence). Trimming took 1 base from V and 1 from J; bases not matched to a gene: 3. CDR3 nucleotides: TGTGCCAGCAGCCAAGCGGGGACAGAGAACACTGAAGCTTTCTTT. Translated: CASSQAGTENTEAFF.

The chain uses TRBV7-9 and TRBJ1-3; 12 nucleotides align to TRBD1. Looked up from germline, CDR1 is SEHNR and CDR2 is FQNEAQ (reference sequence). The CDR3 loop spans 16 amino acids. The V gene end was trimmed by 10 bases and the J gene end by 2 bases; junction bases not matched to a gene: 9. The CDR3 sequence: CAIEEGQGAPGNTIYF. CDR3 in DNA: TGTGCCATCGAGGAGGGACAGGGGGCTCCTGGAAACACCATATATTTT.

The chain links TRBV11-2 to TRBJ2-1, with D perhaps assigned TRBD1 or TRBD2 (7 bases each). Germline CDR1 reads SGHAT; CDR2 reads FQNNGV. V was cut by 2 bases and J by 4 bases, with 18 bases left in between. CDR3 size: 17 residues. The CDR3 region has the DNA TGTGCCAGCAGCTTAAGGGAGGGGGCGGGGAATTACAATGAGCAGTTCTTC. Translation gives CASSLREGAGNYNEQFF.

This rearrangement joins TRBV7-2 to TRBJ2-5; perhaps TRBD1 as D (5 bases). Trimming removed 5 bases at V and 3 bases at J, with 13 bases between. This CDR3 spans 14 amino acids. CDR1 is SGHTA and CDR2 is FQGNSA in the germline V gene. CDR3 region: CASSAALGEETQYF. The CDR3 DNA is TGTGCCAGCAGCGCCGCTCTAGGGGAAGAGACCCAGTACTTC. The full variable domain, rest sourced from reference TRBV7-2 and TRBJ2-5, is GAGVSQSPSNKVTEKGKDVELRCDPISGHTALYWYRQSLGQGLEFLIYFQGNSAPDKSGLPSDRFSAERTGGSVSTLTIQRTQQEDSAVYLCASSAALGEETQYFGPGTRLLVL.

The chain links TRBV7-9 to TRBJ1-2; D remains ambiguous. This CDR3 spans 11 amino acids. From germline, CDR1 is SEHNR and CDR2 FQNEAQ (reference sequence). Trimming cost V 5 bases and J 2 bases, with 3 bases left between them. For the CDR3, the DNA is TGTGCCAGCAGCGCAAACTATGGCTACACCTTC. Protein: CASSANYGYTF.

This clone was counted a single time. This chain joins TRBV28 and TRBJ2-5; no definite D call. Germline V CDR1 and CDR2: MDHEN, SYDVKM. The CDR3 length is 14 residues. Trimming took off 5 bases at V and 1 base at J, with 11 bases between the two ends. The CDR3 DNA follows: TGTGCCAGCAGTCCTCGTTCCCCCCAAGAGACCCAGTACTTC. As protein: CASSPRSPQETQYF.

This clone was seen once. The chain's CDR3 is CASSPGPSSYEQYF. The CDR3 coding sequence is TGTGCCAGCAGTCCGGGACCGAGCTCTTACGAGCAGTACTTC. This chain links TRBV9 with TRBJ2-7; D is possibly TRBD1 or TRBD2 (5 bases each). The germline gives CDR1 SGDLS, CDR2 YYNGEE. V lost 5 bases to trimming and J lost 4 bases, with 16 bases between them. CDR3 length: 14 amino acids.

V is TRBV18 and J is TRBJ1-1, with D possibly being TRBD1 (6 bases). The CDR3 runs to 13 residues. V lost 4 bases and J 6 bases, leaving 12 bases between the germline ends. Germline CDR1 reads KGHSH; CDR2 reads LQKENI. The CDR3 sequence is CASSQIRGPEAFF. The CDR3 DNA reads TGTGCCAGCTCACAGATCAGGGGCCCTGAAGCTTTCTTT.

V gene TRBV7-2 combines with J gene TRBJ2-7; the D is unclear. Germline CDR1 and CDR2: SGHTA and FQGNSA. The CDR3 has 12 residues. Deletions cut 5 bases from V and 1 base from J, with 6 bases between. The CDR3 spells CASSATSYEQYF. The CDR3 DNA follows: TGTGCCAGCAGCGCGACTTCCTACGAGCAGTACTTC.

Comments on this clone: Other DNA sequences within the sample encode an identical CDR3. V gene TRBV27 combines with J gene TRBJ1-5; 7 bases align to TRBD1. The CDR3 has 15 amino acids. Losses at the gene ends were 6 bases for V and 0 bases for J; bases not matched to a gene: 5. The germline V gene has CDR1 MNHEY and CDR2 SMNVEV (reference sequence). CDR3 sequence reads: CASSLTGYSNQPQHF. DNA of the CDR3: TGTGCCAGCAGCCTGACAGGGTATAGCAATCAGCCCCAGCATTTT.

V usage is TRBV2 and J usage is TRBJ1-1; 10 nucleotides align to TRBD1. This CDR3 spans 14 amino acids. Unmatched junction bases numbered 1, after V lost 1 base and J lost 5 bases. CDR1 is SNHLY, CDR2 FYNNEI, per germline. For the CDR3, the DNA is TGTGCCAGCAGTGAAGAGGGACAGGGGACTGAAGCTTTCTTT. This sequence encodes CASSEEGQGTEAFF.

The chain couples TRBV5-6 to TRBJ1-2; tentative D call: TRBD1 (6 bases). Trimming cost V 4 bases and J 4 bases, with 11 bases left between them. This CDR3 spans 13 amino acids. Germline V lookup: CDR1 SGHDT, CDR2 YYEEEE. The CDR3 DNA sequence: TGTGCCAGCAGCCCGACAGGAGCCTATGGCTACACCTTC. The encoded protein is CASSPTGAYGYTF.

This clone was found once. The rearrangement links TRBV5-6 to TRBJ2-2, with D uncertain. CDR1 SGHDT and CDR2 YYEEEE come from the germline V gene. Trimming stripped 0 bases from V and 1 base from J, with 10 bases between. The CDR3 consists of 16 residues. In DNA form, the CDR3 reads TGTGCCAGCAGCTTGGGGCAGAAGATGAACACCGGGGAGCTGTTTTTT. Residues: CASSLGQKMNTGELFF.

The rearrangement links TRBV5-6 to TRBJ2-2; D remains unclear. Germline V gene sequence: CDR1 SGHDT, CDR2 YYEEEE. The CDR3 totals 15 residues. Trimming removed 3 bases from V and 7 bases from J, with 16 bases in between. CDR3 region: CASSWAGRVNGELFF. The CDR3 region has the DNA TGTGCCAGCAGCTGGGCTGGACGGGTCAACGGGGAGCTGTTTTTT.

The chain joins TRBV5-6 to TRBJ1-3; 8 nucleotides match TRBD1. This CDR3 is built from 14 residues. J gave up 7 bases and V 2 bases, and 5 bases lay outside the gene matches. Germline lookup yields CDR1 SGHDT and CDR2 YYEEEE. CDR3 coding DNA: TGTGCCAGCAGCTTCGACAGGGGTGGGAACACCATATATTTT. It encodes CASSFDRGGNTIYF.

The chain joins TRBV5-1 to TRBJ2-2; tentative D call: TRBD2 (5 bases). Between the trimmed V and J ends, which lost 5 bases and 6 bases, there was a span of 14 bases. The germline V gene has CDR1 SGHRS and CDR2 YFSETQ. This CDR3 comprises 14 residues. The CDR3 bases are TGCGCCAGCAGGCGGGCCGTGGGGTCCGGGGAGCTGTTTTTT. The encoded protein is CASRRAVGSGELFF.

The rearrangement links TRBV5-8 to TRBJ2-7, with a tentative D call TRBD1 (6 bases). V lost 6 bases, J lost 2 bases, and 18 bases lay in between. Per the germline V gene, CDR1 is SGHTS and CDR2 is YDEGEE. This CDR3 spans 15 amino acids. The chain's CDR3 is CASKRIDRSTYEQYF. DNA for the CDR3: TGTGCCAGCAAACGCATCGACAGGTCGACCTACGAGCAGTACTTC.

The rearrangement uses TRBV6-5 and TRBJ1-5; TRBD1 aligns across 7 bases. Germline V gene lookup returns CDR1 MNHEY and CDR2 SVGAGI. This CDR3 is built from 14 residues. V trimming: 6 bases; J trimming: 3 bases; junction bases outside the gene matches: 5. DNA for the CDR3: TGTGCCAGCAGCAAGACAGGGATCAATCAGCCCCAGCATTTT. Translating gives CASSKTGINQPQHF.